The rows below give T cell receptor beta chains drawn from one sample of a study of vaccination effects on CD4 cells after COVID-19. These receptors have no identified antigens. Clones were sequenced by immunoSEQ multiplex PCR, and TCRdb holds only the in-frame ones, with some missing. The sample consists of about 14,000 clones, approximately 82% of them appearing once. The material sequenced was CD4+ T cells from PBMCs cultured with HCoV-229E spike peptides, taken before COVID-19 vaccination. The source is a human donor who received a COVID-19 vaccine. Both conserved end residues are part of each CDR3. D genes are given only for firm matches. Some rows mark clone size as missing; the rest say once, few, many or name a class of expanded clone.

CDR3: CASSQDSGGSYKSTQYF
DNA: TGTGCCAGCAGCCAAGATTCCGGCGGCAGTTATAAGAGTACGCAGTATTTT
size: .
D: .
J: TRBJ2-3
V: TRBV4-2

CDR3: CASSSGTSGVSETQYF
DNA: TGTGCCAGCAGCTCCGGGACTAGCGGGGTATCGGAGACCCAGTACTTC
size: .
D: TRBD2
J: TRBJ2-5
V: TRBV5-4

CDR3: CASSPWGQSYEQYF
DNA: TGTGCCAGCAGTCCGTGGGGACAAAGCTACGAGCAGTACTTC
size: .
D: .
J: TRBJ2-7
V: TRBV27

CDR3: CASRQGNQPQHF
DNA: TGTGCCAGCCGACAGGGCAATCAGCCCCAGCATTTT
size: few
D: .
J: TRBJ1-5
V: TRBV19

CDR3: CSALGGGNLYEQYF
DNA: TGCAGCGCTCTCGGGGGGGGAAACCTCTACGAGCAGTACTTC
size: .
D: TRBD2
J: TRBJ2-7
V: TRBV29-1

CDR3: CASSLGYRERGTEAFF
DNA: TGTGCCAGCAGCTTGGGATATAGAGAGAGGGGGACTGAAGCTTTCTTT
size: few
D: .
J: TRBJ1-1
V: TRBV5-5

CDR3: CASSLGLGFTYEQYF
DNA: TGTGCCAGCAGCTTGGGGCTAGGGTTCACCTACGAGCAGTACTTC
size: .
D: .
J: TRBJ2-7
V: TRBV5-5

CDR3: CASSPPGSYEQYF
DNA: TGTGCCAGCAGCCCCCCCGGCTCCTACGAGCAGTACTTC
size: .
D: .
J: TRBJ2-7
V: TRBV12-3/TRBV12-4

CDR3: CATSEGSGANVLTF
DNA: TGTGCCACCAGTGAGGGCTCTGGGGCCAACGTCCTGACTTTC
size: .
D: .
J: TRBJ2-6
V: TRBV24-1

CDR3: CASSFDFGVYGYTF
DNA: TGTGCCAGCAGCTTTGATTTCGGGGTGTATGGCTACACCTTC
size: few
D: .
J: TRBJ1-2
V: TRBV7-9

CDR3: CASSSGPKDTQYF
DNA: TGTGCCAGCAGCTCTGGCCCAAAAGATACGCAGTATTTT
size: .
D: .
J: TRBJ2-3
V: TRBV11-2

CDR3: CASSPRGSGGMYEQYF
DNA: TGTGCCAGTAGTCCACGGGGTAGCGGGGGGATGTACGAGCAGTACTTC
size: .
D: TRBD2
J: TRBJ2-7
V: TRBV19

CDR3: CASSLASGLETQYF
DNA: TGTGCCAGCAGCTTGGCCAGCGGGTTAGAGACCCAGTACTTC
size: .
D: .
J: TRBJ2-5
V: TRBV7-9

CDR3: CASIPGGWRNTIYF
DNA: TGTGCCAGCATACCGGGGGGCTGGAGAAACACCATATATTTT
size: .
D: .
J: TRBJ1-3
V: TRBV28

CDR3: CASSLSPVSSYEQYF
DNA: TGCGCCAGCAGCTTGTCTCCAGTAAGCTCCTACGAGCAGTACTTC
size: .
D: .
J: TRBJ2-7
V: TRBV5-1

CDR3: CASSPKSQGAPGTF
DNA: TGTGCCAGCAGCCCCAAGAGTCAAGGGGCGCCCGGCACCTTC
size: few
D: .
J: TRBJ1-2
V: TRBV3-1/TRBV3-2

CDR3: CAISPGGRVTQYF
DNA: TGTGCCATCAGCCCCGGGGGGCGCGTGACCCAGTACTTC
size: .
D: .
J: TRBJ2-5
V: TRBV10-3

CDR3: CATHQGTGGYTF
DNA: TGTGCCACCCATCAAGGCACGGGTGGCTACACCTTC
size: .
D: .
J: TRBJ1-2
V: TRBV6-5

CDR3: CASSIVKPGAPEAFF
DNA: TGTGCCAGTAGTATAGTTAAGCCAGGGGCTCCTGAAGCTTTCTTT
size: .
D: .
J: TRBJ1-1
V: TRBV19

CDR3: CASSPAVRVQFF
DNA: TGTGCCAGCAGCCCAGCGGTGCGGGTGCAGTTCTTC
size: .
D: .
J: TRBJ2-1
V: TRBV28

CDR3: CASSLETGGNSPLHF
DNA: TGTGCCAGCAGCTTAGAGACGGGGGGTAATTCACCCCTCCACTTT
size: .
D: .
J: TRBJ1-6
V: TRBV11-2

CDR3: CASSPSGGEKLFF
DNA: TGTGCCAGCAGCCCTTCTGGGGGTGAAAAACTGTTTTTT
size: .
D: .
J: TRBJ1-4
V: TRBV3-1/TRBV3-2

CDR3: CASSPSGGIGPLHF
DNA: TGTGCCAGCAGCCCTTCGGGGGGGATAGGGCCCCTCCACTTT
size: .
D: .
J: TRBJ1-6
V: TRBV5-4

CDR3: CASSEVGGGRGNQPQHF
DNA: TGTGCCAGCAGTGAAGTGGGAGGGGGAAGAGGCAATCAGCCCCAGCATTTT
size: .
D: .
J: TRBJ1-5
V: TRBV6-1

CDR3: CASSLVDRGGYTF
DNA: TGTGCCAGCAGCTTGGTGGACAGGGGCGGCTACACCTTC
size: .
D: TRBD1
J: TRBJ1-2
V: TRBV5-6

CDR3: CASSLDRYNTEAFF
DNA: TGTGCCAGCTCACTGGACAGGTACAACACTGAAGCTTTCTTT
size: .
D: TRBD1
J: TRBJ1-1
V: TRBV18